Presented here are 16 T cell receptor beta chains from one specimen sequenced in a study of blood T cell repertoires in COVID-19. Profiled with immunoSEQ multiplex PCR; TCRdb holds only in-frame clones, not every one. The sample holds about 160,000 clones, approximately 79% seen once. The sequenced material came from peripheral blood. All receptors derive from a woman in her thirties or forties with COVID-19, enrolled during active disease.

The rearrangement links TRBV18 to TRBJ2-1, with 7 bases fitting TRBD1. V shed 5 bases and J 5 bases; nucleotides not matched to a gene: 9. The CDR3 is 15 amino acids. CDR1 is KGHSH and CDR2 is LQKENI in the germline V gene. The CDR3 nucleotides read TGTGCCAGCTCAAAGTGGGGACAGAGAGACAATGAGCAGTTCTTC. Translation: CASSKWGQRDNEQFF.

The rearrangement joins TRBV28 to TRBJ2-5; tentative D call: TRBD2 (6 bases). Per the germline V gene, CDR1 is MDHEN and CDR2 is SYDVKM. The CDR3 is 13 residues long. V lost 8 bases, J lost 3 bases, and 13 bases lay in between. Here the CDR3 DNA reads TGTGCCAGCGGGGTCTGGAGGGAAGAGACCCAGTACTTC. Protein sequence: CASGVWREETQYF.

The gene calls are TRBV2 and TRBJ2-6, with 8 bases aligning to TRBD1. CDR3 length: 15 residues. The V gene's germline CDR1 is SNHLY and CDR2 FYNNEI. The V and J ends lost 7 bases and 7 bases, in that order; junction bases with no gene match: 9. The CDR3 nucleotides read TGTGCCAGCACGGCAGGGGGCACAGTAGCCAACGTCCTGACTTTC. It translates to CASTAGGTVANVLTF. Variable domain in full (rest from reference TRBV2 and TRBJ2-6): EPEVTQTPSHQVTQMGQEVILRCVPISNHLYFYWYRQILGQKVEFLVSFYNNEISEKSEIFDDQFSVERPDGSNFTLKIRSTKLEDSAMYFCASTAGGTVANVLTFGAGSRLTVL.

This clone was counted only a few times. J is TRBJ2-7 and V is TRBV6-6; TRBD1 agrees at 8 bases. Germline V gives CDR1 MNHNY, CDR2 SVGAGI (reference sequence). V lost 4 bases to trimming and J lost 2 bases; unmatched junction nucleotides: 7. The CDR3 loop spans 15 amino acids. CDR3 coding DNA: TGTGCCAGCAGTTCGTTTGGACAGGGTACCTACGAGCAGTACTTC. This translates into CASSSFGQGTYEQYF.

This chain joins TRBV19 and TRBJ1-6; D unclear. The CDR3 extends over 18 amino acids. V was clipped by 5 bases and J by 10 bases, with 27 bases between them. Germline V gives CDR1 LNHDA, CDR2 SQIVND (reference sequence). In nucleotides, the CDR3 is TGTGCCAGTAGTCCAGCACTCCCGCGGGGTTTTTTAAGATCACCCCTCCACTTT. The encoded protein is CASSPALPRGFLRSPLHF.

The chain's CDR3 is CASSFGAGGETQYF. The CDR3, as DNA: TGCGCCAGCAGCTTCGGGGCGGGAGGAGAGACCCAGTACTTC. The J gene is TRBJ2-5, the V gene TRBV5-1, with 8 bases identical to TRBD2. CDR3 length: 14 residues. The ends lost 2 bases at V and 4 bases at J; junction bases unmatched: 4. In germline, CDR1 is SGHRS, CDR2 YFSETQ.

The rearrangement joins TRBV10-3 to TRBJ1-1; D is undetermined. Looked up from germline, CDR1 is ENHRY and CDR2 is SYGVKD. This CDR3 is built from 13 residues. Trimming pared 2 bases from V and 8 bases from J, leaving 12 bases between. The CDR3 sequence is CAISELQPQEAFF. In DNA, the CDR3 is TGTGCCATCAGTGAGCTACAGCCCCAGGAAGCTTTCTTT.

J is TRBJ2-5 and V is TRBV5-5, with 9 bases aligning to TRBD1. CDR1 and CDR2 from the germline V gene are SGHKS and YYEKEE (reference sequence). The CDR3 contains 14 residues. J was trimmed by 4 bases and V by 0 bases; bases with no gene match: 1. For the CDR3, the DNA is TGTGCCAGCAGCTTGGGGGACAGGGCAGAGACCCAGTACTTC. Protein product: CASSLGDRAETQYF. Variable domain in full (rest from reference TRBV5-5 and TRBJ2-5): DAGVTQSPTHLIKTRGQQVTLRCSPISGHKSVSWYQQVLGQGPQFIFQYYEKEERGRGNFPDRFSARQFPNYSSELNVNALLLGDSALYLCASSLGDRAETQYFGPGTRLLVL.

This clone was counted a single time. In nucleotides, the CDR3 is TGTGCCAGCAGACTCAGGGGGCGAGGCTACACCTTC. It yields the protein CASRLRGRGYTF. The rearrangement links TRBV6-5 to TRBJ1-2, with 8 bases aligning to TRBD1. V dropped 6 bases and J dropped 8; count of bases not matched to a gene: 5. The CDR3 has 12 residues. From germline, CDR1 is MNHEY and CDR2 SVGAGI.

CDR3 loop: CASSHYGQGAGAQHF. DNA for the CDR3: TGCGCCAGCAGCCATTACGGCCAGGGGGCAGGGGCCCAGCATTTT. This chain connects TRBV4-1 to TRBJ1-5, with 8 bases identical to TRBD1. The CDR3 spans 15 residues. Trimming took 3 bases from V and 11 from J; bases not matched to a gene: 12. CDR1 MGHRA and CDR2 YSYEKL come from the germline V gene.

V usage is TRBV27 and J usage is TRBJ2-1; D may be TRBD2 (5 bases). The V and J ends lost 4 bases and 5 bases respectively, with 12 bases between them. The CDR3 is 14 amino acids. In germline, CDR1 is MNHEY, CDR2 SMNVEV (reference sequence). CDR3 region: CASSSRGPNNEQFF. In DNA, the CDR3 is TGTGCCAGCAGTTCCCGAGGGCCTAACAATGAGCAGTTCTTC.

This rearrangement joins TRBV5-6 to TRBJ2-5, with TRBD1 matching over 8 bases. The J segment lost 5 bases and the V segment lost 4 bases, leaving 4 bases of the junction unmatched. The CDR3 spans 13 residues. Germline V lookup: CDR1 SGHDT, CDR2 YYEEEE. The CDR3 sequence is CASSQDRAETQYF. CDR3 nucleotides: TGTGCCAGCAGCCAGGACAGGGCGGAGACCCAGTACTTC. Looking up the rest from reference TRBV5-6 and TRBJ2-5 gives the full variable domain: DAGVTQSPTHLIKTRGQQVTLRCSPKSGHDTVSWYQQALGQGPQFIFQYYEEEERQRGNFPDRFSGHQFPNYSSELNVNALLLGDSALYLCASSQDRAETQYFGPGTRLLVL.

The chain uses TRBV19 and TRBJ1-2, with a weak D call TRBD1 (5 bases). Germline-derived CDR1 and CDR2 are LNHDA and SQIVND (reference sequence). The CDR3 runs to 13 residues. V shed 0 bases and J shed 3 bases, with 5 bases lying between them. The CDR3 reads CASSIDRDYGYTF. In DNA form, the CDR3 reads TGTGCCAGTAGTATAGACAGGGACTATGGCTACACCTTC.

This clone has a handful of counts. The V gene is TRBV28, the J gene TRBJ1-6, with D tentatively TRBD1 (5 bases). The length of the CDR3 is 19 residues. Trimming shortened V by 6 bases and J by 0 bases, and 21 bases separated the two germline ends. CDR1 is MDHEN and CDR2 is SYDVKM in the germline V gene. CDR3 sequence (DNA): TGTGCCAGCAGAGGGCAGGGAGGAAAGAAGAGCTCCTATAATTCACCCCTCCACTTT. It specifies CASRGQGGKKSSYNSPLHF.

V and J are TRBV2 and TRBJ2-6, with 9 nucleotides matching TRBD1. The CDR3 has 20 residues. J lost 1 base, V lost 8 bases, and 18 bases had no gene match. From germline, CDR1 is SNHLY and CDR2 FYNNEI. The DNA of the CDR3 is TGTGCCAGCGTAATCCTCGGGACAGGGTCTGCGTGGTCTGGGGCCAACGTCCTGACTTTC. Encoded protein: CASVILGTGSAWSGANVLTF.

The rearrangement links TRBV15 to TRBJ1-3, with no clear D. CDR3 length: 16 residues. Germline V gene sequence: CDR1 LNHNV, CDR2 YYDKDF (reference sequence). The V end was cut by 1 base, the J end by 0 bases, with 10 bases between. CDR3 nucleotides: TGTGCCACCAGCAGAGTCGTCGGGAGCTCTGGAAACACCATATATTTT. Translating gives CATSRVVGSSGNTIYF.